This TCR beta chain was sequenced in a study of T cells in Graves' hyperthyroidism and ophthalmopathy. General observations from the study: Ophthalmopathy and stable hyperthyroidism were separated by a 13 V-J model. In the blood, most expanded thyroid clonotypes above 0.001 appeared as well.

The source material, RNA transcripts, was used to amplify TCR beta CDR3 regions. Initially, a first-round RT-PCR of the TCR CDR3 employed the HTBI primer set. TCRdb itself ran the multiplex PCR reads through MiXCR, one entry per CDR3 protein. The sample yields about 300,000 distinct CDR3 sequences, approximately 18% seen once. This clonotype was counted only a few times. Its antigen is still unknown. The CDR3 runs 14 residues. The J segment lost 9 bases and the V segment lost 7 bases, leaving 12 bases of the junction unmatched. Germline lookup yields CDR1 LGHNT and CDR2 FRNRAP. The chain combines TRBV12-5 with TRBJ2-1, with 7 nucleotides matching TRBD2. Material for sequencing was blood. This TCR derives from a man aged 50-59 years with Graves' ophthalmopathy. The CDR3 DNA reads as TGTGCTAGTGCCGAACTAGCGTCCTGGGGTGAGCAGTTCTTC. It translates to CASAELASWGEQFF.